This TCR beta chain was documented in a study of CD8 T cells in Susac syndrome. Study-level findings and limits: The study recognized that the number of individuals in its TCR sequencing and HLA analysis was relatively small.

The ends were cut back, 4 bases at V and 4 bases at J, with 11 bases in the middle. From germline, CDR1 is PRHDT and CDR2 FYEKMQ (reference sequence). The CDR3 extends over 14 amino acids. With random hexamers, reverse transcription was performed on roughly 0.5 to 1 ug of RNA. TCRdb ran MiXCR on the immunoSEQ multiplex PCR reads and lists one entry per CDR3 protein. The table has fewer than 200,000 distinct CDR3 sequences, 85% to 95% seen once. On this clonotype itself: Its antigen remains unidentified.

TCR beta was sequenced from blood CD8+ and CD4+ T cells. The sequenced sample was CD8+ T cells from PBMCs. The chain links TRBV13 to TRBJ2-1; D call uncertain. This TCR was recovered from a human donor with multiple sclerosis. The CDR3 nucleotides read TGTGCCAGCAGCTGTACTAATAAGTACAATGAGCAGTTCTTC. It translates to CASSCTNKYNEQFF.